The 23 T cell receptor beta chains below come from one sample, sequenced in a study of blood T cell repertoires in COVID-19 (dated by TCRdb to about 2020). Libraries were prepared through the immunoSEQ multiplex PCR assay. TCRdb retrieved this table from immuneACCESS and kept in-frame rearrangements only. Not all clones are present; in checked studies, unresolved V genes account for under half, and no reason is known for the remainder. In this sample the table shows around 160,000 clones, around nine tenths of which occur a single time. The leading ten clones occupy around a tenth of the sample. Sequenced material: peripheral blood. The receptors shown here come from a woman in her 70s with COVID-19, enrolled during active disease.

This clone was seen just once. The CDR3 region has the DNA TGCGCCAGCAGCTTGGTACAGGGGTCCGGAAACACCATATATTTT. This sequence encodes CASSLVQGSGNTIYF. V is TRBV5-1 and J is TRBJ1-3; 7 bases align to TRBD1. Germline V gene sequence: CDR1 SGHRS, CDR2 YFSETQ. The CDR3 totals 15 residues. Trimming removed 0 bases from V and 4 bases from J; junction bases left unmatched: 4.

The CDR3, as DNA: TGTGCCAGCAGCCAGGTGGACAGCCAAGAGACCCAGTACTTC. Protein product: CASSQVDSQETQYF. V usage is TRBV4-2 and J usage is TRBJ2-5, with D possibly TRBD1 on 6 matching bases. This CDR3 comprises 14 residues. Deletions cut 3 bases from V and 1 base from J, with 9 bases between. Looked up from germline, CDR1 is LGHNA and CDR2 is YNFKEQ.

The chain joins TRBV5-4 to TRBJ2-7; 10 bases fit TRBD2. The CDR3 is 16 amino acids. From germline, CDR1 is SGHNT and CDR2 YYREEE (reference sequence). The ends lost 0 bases at V and 3 bases at J; junction bases unmatched: 6. CDR3 sequence reads: CASSLDSRTSGYEQYF. CDR3 bases: TGTGCCAGCAGCTTGGATAGTAGGACTAGCGGCTACGAGCAGTACTTC.

This clone was found once. The CDR3, as DNA: TGTGCCAGCTCACCCTACAGGGACGATGAAAAACTGTTTTTT. This translates into CASSPYRDDEKLFF. V is TRBV18 and J is TRBJ1-4, with a possible D match to TRBD1 (6 bases). The CDR3 covers 14 residues. The germline gives CDR1 KGHSH, CDR2 LQKENI. Trimming removed 3 bases from V and 6 bases from J, with 11 bases in between.

A single count supports this clone. J is TRBJ2-7 and V is TRBV27; 11 bases agree with TRBD1. Losses at the gene ends were 0 bases for V and 4 bases for J; bases not matched to a gene: 8. This CDR3 comprises 17 residues. Germline CDR1 MNHEY, CDR2 SMNVEV (reference sequence). The CDR3 region has the DNA TGTGCCAGCAGTTTATCCCGGACAGGGGGCATGCTTTACGAGCAGTACTTC. Protein: CASSLSRTGGMLYEQYF.

The V and J genes are TRBV7-6 and TRBJ1-6; 10 bases are shared with TRBD1. V trimming: 0 bases; J trimming: 7 bases; junction bases outside the gene matches: 6. This CDR3 is 17 amino acids long. CDR1 is SGHVS, CDR2 FNYEAQ, per germline. The CDR3 DNA sequence: TGTGCCAGCAGCTTAGCCCGGACAGGGGGATTGAATTCACCCCTCCACTTT. The encoded protein is CASSLARTGGLNSPLHF.

The chain recombines TRBV2 with TRBJ2-2; TRBD2 agrees at 11 bases. CDR1 is SNHLY, CDR2 FYNNEI, per germline. The J segment lost 6 bases and the V segment lost 7 bases, leaving 7 bases of the junction unmatched. The CDR3 is 15 amino acids. This CDR3 is CASTALAGGAGELFF. The CDR3 nucleotides are TGTGCCAGCACCGCCCTAGCGGGGGGCGCCGGGGAGCTGTTTTTT.

The rearrangement uses TRBV3-1 (or the pseudogene TRBV3-2) and TRBJ1-5; 12 bases are a match to TRBD1. The V gene end was trimmed by 2 bases and the J gene end by 5 bases; junction bases not matched to a gene: 7. The CDR3 has 17 residues. Germline assignment: CDR1 LGHDT and CDR2 YNNKEL (reference sequence). CDR3 DNA sequence: TGTGCCAGCAGCCAAACGAGGGGACAGGGGGCTGATCAGCCCCAGCATTTT. Residues: CASSQTRGQGADQPQHF.

This CDR3 is CAISGIGGGTEAFF. The CDR3 DNA is TGTGCCATCAGTGGAATTGGGGGGGGCACTGAAGCTTTCTTT. V is TRBV10-3 and J is TRBJ1-1; D is possibly TRBD1 (5 bases). Looked up from germline, CDR1 is ENHRY and CDR2 is SYGVKD. This CDR3 has 14 residues. Trimming took 4 bases from V and 4 from J, leaving 13 bases between them.

This clone was seen a few times. The CDR3 DNA sequence: TGTGCCAGCAGCGACAGGGAAGGATGGAACAATCAGCCCCAGCATTTT. Translation gives CASSDREGWNNQPQHF. The chain has TRBV6-2 or TRBV6-3 and TRBJ1-5; 7 bases map to TRBD1. Germline lookup yields CDR1 MNHEY and CDR2 SVGEGT. The CDR3 extends over 16 amino acids. J was trimmed by 3 bases and V by 6 bases; bases with no gene match: 11.

For the CDR3, the DNA is TGCAGTGCTAGTCCGACTAGCGGGGGGGCCTCGGGTGAGCAGTTCTTC. Protein sequence: CSASPTSGGASGEQFF. The genes are TRBV20-1 and TRBJ2-1, with TRBD2 identical over 14 bases. CDR3 length: 16 residues. The V segment lost 3 bases and the J segment 9 bases; nucleotides outside the gene matches: 10. Germline CDR1 reads DFQATT; CDR2 reads SNEGSKA (reference sequence).

This chain joins TRBV3-1 (or the pseudogene TRBV3-2) and TRBJ2-2; 9 bases align to TRBD2. In germline, CDR1 is LGHDT, CDR2 YNNKEL (reference sequence). V was clipped by 0 bases and J by 5 bases; unmatched bases: 7. The CDR3 consists of 17 residues. CDR3 protein: CASSQEWRGGWTGELFF. The CDR3 DNA follows: TGTGCCAGCAGCCAAGAATGGCGGGGGGGCTGGACCGGGGAGCTGTTTTTT.

The chain combines TRBV29-1 with TRBJ1-1; maybe TRBD1 (5 bases). In germline, CDR1 is SQVTM, CDR2 ANQGSEA. Trimming stripped 7 bases from V and 2 bases from J, with 14 bases between. The CDR3 is 13 residues long. The CDR3 is CSAPSQGNTEAFF. For the CDR3, the DNA is TGCAGCGCCCCCTCCCAGGGTAACACTGAAGCTTTCTTT.

Here the CDR3 reads CASSSTWGLSSGANVLTF. In nucleotides, the CDR3 is TGTGCCAGTAGTTCCACTTGGGGACTCAGCTCTGGGGCCAACGTCCTGACTTTC. V gene TRBV19 combines with J gene TRBJ2-6; weak D call: TRBD2 (6 bases). Germline V lookup: CDR1 LNHDA, CDR2 SQIVND (reference sequence). The CDR3 extends over 18 amino acids. V was trimmed by 5 bases and J by 0 bases, leaving 17 bases between them.

The chain couples TRBV27 to TRBJ2-7; 7 nucleotides line up with TRBD2. Germline-derived CDR1 and CDR2 are MNHEY and SMNVEV (reference sequence). The V gene end was trimmed by 5 bases and the J gene end by 3 bases; junction bases not matched to a gene: 10. The CDR3 contains 15 residues. CDR3 coding DNA: TGTGCCAGCAGTCTGCGGGGTAGCGGGCTCTACGAGCAGTACTTC. Translating it yields CASSLRGSGLYEQYF.

This clone was seen only once. The chain employs TRBV12-3 or TRBV12-4 and TRBJ1-1; possibly TRBD1 for D (6 bases). The CDR3 contains 13 residues. Trimming left V 6 bases short and J 6 bases short, with 14 bases between. Here the CDR3 reads CASRPGTHAEAFF. CDR3 in DNA: TGTGCCAGCAGGCCCGGGACACATGCTGAAGCTTTCTTT.

This chain links TRBV29-1 with TRBJ1-1, with no clear D. The CDR3 totals 13 residues. Trimming removed 5 bases at V and 1 base at J, with 11 bases between. Germline values: CDR1 SQVTM, CDR2 ANQGSEA. CDR3 sequence reads: CSVRLVENTEAFF. CDR3 DNA: TGCAGCGTTAGACTCGTGGAGAACACTGAAGCTTTCTTT.

The chain is built from TRBV10-2 and TRBJ1-1; tentatively, D is TRBD1 (6 bases). The CDR3 length is 12 residues. CDR1 is WSHSY, CDR2 SAAADI, per germline. V was clipped by 6 bases and J by 10 bases, with 15 bases between them. The CDR3 here is CASRLSAGAAFF. CDR3 sequence (DNA): TGCGCCAGCAGACTGTCGGCAGGGGCAGCTTTCTTT.

The chain combines TRBV7-3 with TRBJ2-3, with TRBD2 matching over 8 bases. The CDR3 is made up of 16 amino acids. J was trimmed by 2 bases and V by 5 bases; bases with no gene match: 9. Germline V CDR1 and CDR2: SGHTA, FQGTGA. CDR3 DNA sequence: TGTGCCAGCAGCCTATTACGCGGGGGGCACACAGATACGCAGTATTTT. Translated, it gives CASSLLRGGHTDTQYF.

The gene calls are TRBV30 and TRBJ1-4, with a tentative D call TRBD1 (5 bases). This CDR3 spans 15 amino acids. Trimming removed 0 bases at V and 2 bases at J, with 10 bases between. The germline V gene encodes CDR1 GTSNPN and CDR2 SVGIG (reference sequence). CDR3 protein: CAWSVLGLTNEKLFF. DNA for the CDR3: TGTGCCTGGAGTGTACTGGGGCTCACTAATGAAAAACTGTTTTTT.

The chain joins TRBV29-1 to TRBJ1-1; D is undetermined. The CDR3 extends over 12 amino acids. Trimming cost V 4 bases and J 3 bases, with 9 bases left between them. CDR1 is SQVTM and CDR2 is ANQGSEA in the germline V gene. As DNA, the CDR3 is TGCAGCGTTGGACACCCGGACACTGAAGCTTTCTTT. Translated: CSVGHPDTEAFF. The full variable domain, in which reference TRBV29-1 and TRBJ1-1 provide the parts outside the CDR3, is SAVISQKPSRDICQRGTSLTIQCQVDSQVTMMFWYRQQPGQSLTLIATANQGSEATYESGFVIDKFPISRPNLTFSTLTVSNMSPEDSSIYLCSVGHPDTEAFFGQGTRLTVV.

The V call is TRBV19, the J call TRBJ2-2; 9 nucleotides match TRBD1. V shed 3 bases, J shed 5 bases, and the junction held 10 bases outside the gene matches. Germline V gene sequence: CDR1 LNHDA, CDR2 SQIVND (reference sequence). CDR3 length: 17 residues. This CDR3 is CASSMIPGQGGTGELFF. The CDR3 region has the DNA TGTGCCAGTAGTATGATACCGGGACAGGGAGGAACCGGGGAGCTGTTTTTT.

The rearrangement uses TRBV2 and TRBJ1-2, with 8 bases that match TRBD1. The germline gives CDR1 SNHLY, CDR2 FYNNEI. The junction had 4 bases not matched to a gene; V was cut back by 0 bases and J by 4 bases. The CDR3 runs 15 residues. The CDR3 protein is CASSEAGQAPYGYTF. CDR3 nucleotide sequence: TGTGCCAGCAGTGAAGCGGGACAGGCCCCCTATGGCTACACCTTC.